Listed here is a single T cell receptor (beta chain). Sequencing used immunoSEQ multiplex PCR; TCRdb keeps in-frame clones, though not all of them. The data contain fewer than 300,000 clones, 85% to 95% of them singletons. This sample stems from a study of T cell responses to AZD1222 COVID-19 vaccine. CDR3 length equals 13 residues. CDR1 and CDR2 from the germline V gene are SNHLY and FYNNEI. The V end was cut by 9 bases, the J end by 0 bases, with 11 bases between. Here the sequenced sample was peripheral blood, taken on day 0 of AZD1222 vaccination. The sequence came from an adult in good health. The genes are TRBV2 and TRBJ2-5; D possibly matches TRBD1 or TRBD2 (6 bases each). DNA of the CDR3: TGTGCCAGTGGGGGGCAAAACCAAGAGACCCAGTACTTC. Translation: CASGGQNQETQYF.